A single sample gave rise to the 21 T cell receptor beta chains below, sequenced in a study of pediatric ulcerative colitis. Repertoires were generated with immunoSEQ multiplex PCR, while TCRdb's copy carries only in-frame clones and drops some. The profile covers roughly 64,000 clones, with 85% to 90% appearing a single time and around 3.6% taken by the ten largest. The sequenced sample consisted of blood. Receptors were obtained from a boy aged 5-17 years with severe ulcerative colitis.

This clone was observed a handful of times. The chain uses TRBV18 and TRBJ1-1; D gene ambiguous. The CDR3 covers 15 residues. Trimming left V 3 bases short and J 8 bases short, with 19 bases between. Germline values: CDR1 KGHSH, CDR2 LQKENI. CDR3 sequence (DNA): TGTGCCAGCTCACCGGCGAAGGGAGAGTCGACCGAAGCTTTCTTT. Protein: CASSPAKGESTEAFF.

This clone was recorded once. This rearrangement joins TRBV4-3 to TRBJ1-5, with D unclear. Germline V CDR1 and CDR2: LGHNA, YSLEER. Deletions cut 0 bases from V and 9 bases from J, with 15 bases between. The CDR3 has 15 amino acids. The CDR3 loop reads CASSQDTRQLGPQHF. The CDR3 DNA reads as TGCGCCAGCAGCCAAGATACACGTCAATTAGGGCCCCAGCATTTT.

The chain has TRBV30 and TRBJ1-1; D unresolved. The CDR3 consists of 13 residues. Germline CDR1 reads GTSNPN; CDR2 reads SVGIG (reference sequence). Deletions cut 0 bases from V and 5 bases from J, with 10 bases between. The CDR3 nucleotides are TGTGCCTGGAGTGTAGGTGGGGAAACTGAAGCTTTCTTT. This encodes CAWSVGGETEAFF.

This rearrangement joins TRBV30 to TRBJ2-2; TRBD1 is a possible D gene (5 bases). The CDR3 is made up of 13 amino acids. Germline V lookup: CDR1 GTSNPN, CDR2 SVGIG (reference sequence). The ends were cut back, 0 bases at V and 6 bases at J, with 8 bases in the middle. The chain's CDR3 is CAWSVSRAGELFF. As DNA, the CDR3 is TGTGCCTGGAGTGTAAGCAGGGCCGGGGAGCTGTTTTTT.

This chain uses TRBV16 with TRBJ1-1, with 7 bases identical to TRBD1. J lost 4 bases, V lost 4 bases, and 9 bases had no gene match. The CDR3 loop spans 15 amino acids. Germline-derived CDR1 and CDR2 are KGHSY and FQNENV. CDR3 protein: CASSPGGGGGTEAFF. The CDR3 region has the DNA TGTGCCAGCAGCCCAGGGGGGGGCGGAGGCACTGAAGCTTTCTTT.

The CDR3 is CASSQGWGTGELFF. The CDR3 bases are TGCGCCAGCAGCCAAGGGTGGGGCACCGGGGAGCTGTTTTTT. J is TRBJ2-2 and V is TRBV4-3; D not certain. The CDR3 is 14 residues long. Germline CDR1 reads LGHNA; CDR2 reads YSLEER. The V end was cut by 1 base, the J end by 4 bases, with 7 bases between.

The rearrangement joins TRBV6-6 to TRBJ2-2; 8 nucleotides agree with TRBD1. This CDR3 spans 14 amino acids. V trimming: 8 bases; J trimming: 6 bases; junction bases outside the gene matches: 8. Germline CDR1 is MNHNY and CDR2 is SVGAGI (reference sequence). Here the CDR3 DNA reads TGTGCCAGCGGGGCAGGGGGCTACGCCGGGGAGCTGTTTTTT. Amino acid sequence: CASGAGGYAGELFF.

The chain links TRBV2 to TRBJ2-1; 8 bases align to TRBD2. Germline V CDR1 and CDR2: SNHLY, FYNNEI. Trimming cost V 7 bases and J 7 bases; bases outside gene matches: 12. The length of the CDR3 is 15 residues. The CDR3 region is CASNPRIAGWNEQFF. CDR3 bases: TGTGCCAGCAACCCAAGGATAGCGGGATGGAATGAGCAGTTCTTC.

CDR3 coding DNA: TGTGCCAGCACCGGTGGGATTTATGGCTACACCTTC. Translated, it gives CASTGGIYGYTF. J is TRBJ1-2 and V is TRBV7-9; no reliable D call. This CDR3 has 12 residues. V lost 7 bases and J lost 5, with 11 bases in between. CDR1 and CDR2 (germline): SEHNR, FQNEAQ (reference sequence).

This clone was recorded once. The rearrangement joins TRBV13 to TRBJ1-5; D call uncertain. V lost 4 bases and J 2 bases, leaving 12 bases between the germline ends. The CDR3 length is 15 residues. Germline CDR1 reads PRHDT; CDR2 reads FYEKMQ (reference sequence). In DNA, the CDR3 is TGTGCCAGCAGCTCATCTCGACAAGGCAATCAGCCCCAGCATTTT. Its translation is CASSSSRQGNQPQHF.

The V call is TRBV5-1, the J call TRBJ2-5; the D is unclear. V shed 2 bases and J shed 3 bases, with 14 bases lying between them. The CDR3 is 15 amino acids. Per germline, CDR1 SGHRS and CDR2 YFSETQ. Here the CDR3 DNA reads TGCGCCAGCAGCTTCTCACAGTCTACCAAAGAGACCCAGTACTTC. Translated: CASSFSQSTKETQYF.

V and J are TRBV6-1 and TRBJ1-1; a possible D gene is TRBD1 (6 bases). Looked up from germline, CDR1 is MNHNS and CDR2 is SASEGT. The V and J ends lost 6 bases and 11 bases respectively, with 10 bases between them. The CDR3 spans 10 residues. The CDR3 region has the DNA TGTGCCAGCAGGTTGAGGGGGGCTTTCTTT. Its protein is CASRLRGAFF.

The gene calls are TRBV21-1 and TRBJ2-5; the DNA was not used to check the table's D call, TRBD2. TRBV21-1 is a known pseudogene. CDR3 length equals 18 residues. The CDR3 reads CASGLGLAGRRGRETQYF. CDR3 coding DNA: TGTGCCAGCGGCCTCGGGCTAGCGGGGAGAAGAGGGCGAGAGACCCAGTACTTC.

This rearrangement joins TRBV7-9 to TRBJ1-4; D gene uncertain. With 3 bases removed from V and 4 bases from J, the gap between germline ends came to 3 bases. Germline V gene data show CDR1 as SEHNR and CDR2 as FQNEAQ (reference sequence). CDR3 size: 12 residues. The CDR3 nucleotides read TGTGCCAGCAGCTTGGGTAATGAAAAACTGTTTTTT. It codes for CASSLGNEKLFF.

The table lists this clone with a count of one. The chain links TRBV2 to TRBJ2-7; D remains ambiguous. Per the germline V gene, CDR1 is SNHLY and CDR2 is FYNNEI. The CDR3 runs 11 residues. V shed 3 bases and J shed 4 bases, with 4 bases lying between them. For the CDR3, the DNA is TGTGCCAGCAGTGATGCTTACGAGCAGTACTTC. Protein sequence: CASSDAYEQYF.

CDR3 DNA: TGTGCCAGCAGTTCCGGGACAGGGAAGACAGATACGCAGTATTTT. Protein product: CASSSGTGKTDTQYF. The chain employs TRBV6-5 and TRBJ2-3, with 9 bases matching TRBD1. V lost 4 bases and J lost 3; bases outside the gene matches: 5. The germline CDR1 and CDR2 sequences are MNHEY and SVGAGI. This CDR3 contains 15 residues.

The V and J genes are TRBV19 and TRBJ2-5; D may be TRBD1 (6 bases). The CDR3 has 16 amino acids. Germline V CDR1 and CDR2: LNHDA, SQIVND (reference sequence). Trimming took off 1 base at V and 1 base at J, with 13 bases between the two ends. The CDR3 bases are TGTGCCAGTAGTATAGGAGCAGGGGTTGGCCAAGAGACCCAGTACTTC. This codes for CASSIGAGVGQETQYF.

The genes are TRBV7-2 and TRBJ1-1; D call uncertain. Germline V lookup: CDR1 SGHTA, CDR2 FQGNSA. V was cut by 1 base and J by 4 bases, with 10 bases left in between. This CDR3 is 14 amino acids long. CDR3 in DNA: TGTGCCAGCAGCTTAGGGGTAGTGTCCACTGAAGCTTTCTTT. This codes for CASSLGVVSTEAFF.

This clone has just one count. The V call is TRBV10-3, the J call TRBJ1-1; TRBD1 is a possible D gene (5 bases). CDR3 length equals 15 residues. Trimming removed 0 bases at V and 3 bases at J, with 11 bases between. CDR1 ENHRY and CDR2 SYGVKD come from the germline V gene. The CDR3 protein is CAISESPGRDTEAFF. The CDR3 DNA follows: TGTGCCATCAGTGAGTCTCCAGGGAGGGACACTGAAGCTTTCTTT.

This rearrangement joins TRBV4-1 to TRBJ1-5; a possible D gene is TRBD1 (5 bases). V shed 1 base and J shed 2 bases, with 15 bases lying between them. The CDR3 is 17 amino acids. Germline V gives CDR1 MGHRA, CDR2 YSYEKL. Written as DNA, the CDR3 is TGCGCCAGCAGCCAAGTGGGGCAAGGAAGGGGCAATCAGCCCCAGCATTTT. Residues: CASSQVGQGRGNQPQHF.

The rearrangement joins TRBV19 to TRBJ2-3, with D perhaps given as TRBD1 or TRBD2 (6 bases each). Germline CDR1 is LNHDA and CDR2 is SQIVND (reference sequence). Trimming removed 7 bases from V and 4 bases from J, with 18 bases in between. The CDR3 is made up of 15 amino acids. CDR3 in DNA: TGTGCCAGTAATTGGGGGGCAGGGAGCCCAGATACGCAGTATTTT. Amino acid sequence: CASNWGAGSPDTQYF.